This T cell receptor beta chain was retrieved from a study of tissue T cells after allogeneic stem cell transplantation. TCRdb keeps only in-frame clones here, not all; method: immunoSEQ multiplex PCR. The data show over 7,500 clones, 47% seen once. CDR3 length: 14 amino acids. The germline V gene has CDR1 SNHLY and CDR2 FYNGKV (reference sequence). V lost 2 bases and J lost 2, with 7 bases in between. Time point specified: mouse harvest day 7 after allogeneic transplant. Each mouse received 10^7 T-cell-depleted marrow cells plus 10^6 splenic CD5+ T cells by tail vein. This clone came up a few times. Gene names refer to mouse genes. Read data end 1 residue before the CDR3 end; the end is taken from the germline J gene.

V and J are TRBV3 and TRBJ2-1, with D perhaps being TRBD1 or TRBD2 (5 bases each). The sequencing input was gut tissue. This TCR came from a female BALB/c mouse given C57BL/6 T cells with graft-versus-host disease after an allogeneic hematopoietic cell transplant. The covered CDR3 bases are TGTGCCAGCAGCTTAATGGGACACTATGCTGAGCAGTTC. Translating it yields CASSLMGHYAEQF. The CDR3 as a whole reads CASSLMGHYAEQFF.